Listed below are T cell receptor beta chains from one sample, sequenced in a study of T cells in Graves' hyperthyroidism and ophthalmopathy. MiXCR, applied by TCRdb to the multiplex PCR reads, yields one record per CDR3 protein. The table has over 250,000 distinct CDR3 sequences, approximately 26% seen once. Sequences were obtained from blood. All receptors derive from a man aged 40-55 years with Graves' hyperthyroidism that later progressed to Graves' ophthalmopathy. Each CDR3 is given with its conserved first and last residue.

>TRBJ2-2|TRBV7-2
CASSPMGLANTGELFF
>TRBJ2-7|TRBV4-1
CASSQRAQGVDEQYF
>TRBJ2-7|TRBV9
CASSVGDSSYEQYF
>TRBJ2-2|TRBV6-1
CASSVDRATGELFF
>TRBJ1-1|TRBV20-1
CSARDSKVNTEAFF
>TRBJ2-5|TRBV5-6
CASSSDETSGELQETQYF
>TRBJ1-1|TRBV11-2
CASSPNTWNTEAFF
>TRBJ1-5|TRBV19
CASSNQGQGTNQPQHF
>TRBJ1-1|TRBV2
CASSYRGSGMNTEAFF
>TRBJ2-5|TRBV20-1
CSALGGSKSGGTGETQYF